The 31 T cell receptor beta chains reported below all come from one sample, sequenced in a study of shared clonotypes between healthy human individuals. TCRdb's table, derived via immunoSEQ multiplex PCR, lists solely in-frame clones and lacks some. The data hold 780,000 or so clones, with 55% to 80% observed a single time. Sequenced: memory CD4+ T cells sorted from blood. Sample subset: CD45RA-negative fraction. These receptor sequences come from a woman in her twenties or thirties in good health.

The chain joins TRBV5-1 to TRBJ1-2, with D tentatively TRBD1 (6 bases). The V gene lost 0 bases and the J gene lost 5 bases, with 17 bases spanning the gap. The germline gives CDR1 SGHRS, CDR2 YFSETQ. The CDR3 runs 16 residues. CDR3 DNA sequence: TGCGCCAGCAGCTTGGGACCACAGGGTGTCGGGTATGGCTACACCTTC. It codes for CASSLGPQGVGYGYTF.

This clone was counted at least ten times. The chain recombines TRBV19 with TRBJ2-4; 8 bases align to TRBD2. CDR1 and CDR2 (germline): LNHDA, SQIVND (reference sequence). V gave up 7 bases and J gave up 0 bases; unmatched junction bases: 11. The CDR3 is 17 amino acids. The CDR3: CASIGRGDGIAKNIQYF. The CDR3, as DNA: TGTGCCAGTATCGGGAGGGGCGACGGGATAGCCAAAAACATTCAGTACTTC.

The sample holds a few counts of this clone. The chain joins TRBV9 to TRBJ2-2; 7 bases agree with TRBD1. J gave up 8 bases and V 0 bases, and 10 bases lay outside the gene matches. Germline CDR1 reads SGDLS; CDR2 reads YYNGEE. The CDR3 totals 16 residues. The CDR3 coding sequence is TGTGCCAGCAGCGTAGAATTTATGGACAGGACTGGGGAGCTGTTTTTT. Encoded protein: CASSVEFMDRTGELFF.

The gene calls are TRBV7-9 and TRBJ1-2, with 10 bases aligning to TRBD1. Germline loops: CDR1 SEHNR, CDR2 FQNEAQ (reference sequence). The CDR3 has 16 amino acids. V lost 5 bases, J lost 2 bases, and 8 bases stayed unmatched. Here the CDR3 reads CASSLGQGVGNYGYTF. Here the CDR3 DNA reads TGTGCCAGCAGCCTCGGACAGGGGGTCGGGAACTATGGCTACACCTTC.

The genes are TRBV9 and TRBJ2-2, with D unclear. The CDR3 covers 13 residues. Trimming took off 3 bases at V and 3 bases at J, with 6 bases between the two ends. CDR1 SGDLS and CDR2 YYNGEE come from the germline V gene. The DNA for the CDR3 is TGTGCCAGCAGCGGGAGCGACACCGGGGAGCTGTTTTTT. It translates to CASSGSDTGELFF.

The chain is built from TRBV20-1 and TRBJ2-1; no reliable D call. This CDR3 is 11 amino acids long. Between the trimmed V and J ends, which lost 3 bases and 7 bases, there was a span of 7 bases. Looked up from germline, CDR1 is DFQATT and CDR2 is SNEGSKA (reference sequence). The CDR3 region is CSASDLNEQFF. DNA for the CDR3: TGCAGTGCTAGTGACCTAAATGAGCAGTTCTTC.

This clone was seen more than once but under ten times. Other DNA variants within this sample encode the same CDR3. The V gene is TRBV6-5, the J gene TRBJ1-2, with TRBD1 matching 10 bases. J was trimmed by 8 bases and V by 5 bases; bases with no gene match: 5. CDR1 MNHEY and CDR2 SVGAGI come from the germline V gene. The CDR3 is 13 amino acids. CDR3 nucleotide sequence: TGTGCCAGCAGTCGACAGGGGGCGGAAGGCTACACCTTC. Protein product: CASSRQGAEGYTF.

The chain joins TRBV5-1 to TRBJ2-5; D possibly matches TRBD1 or TRBD2 (6 bases each). Per the germline V gene, CDR1 is SGHRS and CDR2 is YFSETQ. V gave up 3 bases and J gave up 3 bases, with 15 bases separating them. CDR3 length equals 15 residues. As DNA, the CDR3 is TGCGCCAGCAGCTCGGGGGTTACAGGGAAAGAGACCCAGTACTTC. Its protein product is CASSSGVTGKETQYF.

This sequence joins TRBV6-4 and TRBJ2-2; 10 positions agree with TRBD1. The CDR3 spans 16 residues. The germline V gene has CDR1 MRHNA and CDR2 SNTAGT. The CDR3 sequence is CATHPRGQGHTGELFF. CDR3 nucleotides: TGTGCGACCCACCCCAGGGGACAGGGGCACACCGGGGAGCTGTTTTTT.

This clone was seen only a few times. In the same sample, other DNA sequences code for this CDR3. V usage is TRBV11-2 and J usage is TRBJ2-5; D gene ambiguous. V was clipped by 3 bases and J by 2 bases, with 7 bases between them. Germline lookup yields CDR1 SGHAT and CDR2 FQNNGV. The CDR3 covers 13 residues. CDR3 sequence: CASSFGQQETQYF. Here the CDR3 DNA reads TGTGCCAGCAGCTTTGGCCAGCAAGAGACCCAGTACTTC.

This rearrangement joins TRBV5-1 to TRBJ1-2; possibly TRBD1 for D (6 bases). Germline values: CDR1 SGHRS, CDR2 YFSETQ. V was pared by 0 bases and J by 4 bases, with 10 bases between. This CDR3 is built from 14 residues. The CDR3 DNA follows: TGCGCCAGCAGCTTGGCCACAGGGCCCTATGGCTACACCTTC. It yields the protein CASSLATGPYGYTF. Variable domain in full (rest from reference TRBV5-1 and TRBJ1-2): KAGVTQTPRYLIKTRGQQVTLSCSPISGHRSVSWYQQTPGQGLQFLFEYFSETQRNKGNFPGRFSGRQFSNSRSEMNVSTLELGDSALYLCASSLATGPYGYTFGSGTRLTVV.

The chain uses TRBV5-5 and TRBJ1-5, with 8 positions matching TRBD1. Germline values: CDR1 SGHKS, CDR2 YYEKEE (reference sequence). Unmatched junction bases numbered 10, after V lost 5 bases and J lost 6 bases. The CDR3 contains 15 residues. The CDR3, as DNA: TGTGCCAGCAGTCAGATTACAGGGGGGAGTCAGCCCCAGCATTTT. Protein: CASSQITGGSQPQHF.

V and J are TRBV28 and TRBJ2-5; 10 bases are a match to TRBD2. Germline CDR1 MDHEN, CDR2 SYDVKM. With 3 bases clipped from V and 5 bases from J, the junction kept 12 bases outside the gene matches. This CDR3 comprises 17 residues. As DNA, the CDR3 is TGTGCCAGCAGTTTTTTTTCGGGAGCGGGAGGGAGGGAGACCCAGTACTTC. Protein: CASSFFSGAGGRETQYF.

The chain joins TRBV5-1 to TRBJ2-2; possibly TRBD1 for D (5 bases). Germline loops: CDR1 SGHRS, CDR2 YFSETQ. V gave up 2 bases and J gave up 0 bases, with 14 bases separating them. The CDR3 loop spans 17 amino acids. The CDR3 here is CASSFSPAGPNTGELFF. As DNA, the CDR3 is TGCGCCAGCAGCTTTTCCCCTGCAGGGCCGAACACCGGGGAGCTGTTTTTT.

The CDR3 coding sequence is TGTGCCAGCAGCCCAGGGGGAACCTATGGCTACACCTTC. Translating gives CASSPGGTYGYTF. The gene calls are TRBV7-9 and TRBJ1-2; 7 bases are shared with TRBD1. The trim removed 5 bases at V and 4 bases at J, leaving 4 bases unmatched. This CDR3 has 13 residues. The germline V gene has CDR1 SEHNR and CDR2 FQNEAQ (reference sequence).

This clone occurred many times. V and J are TRBV27 and TRBJ2-3; D perhaps matches TRBD2 (6 bases). Germline V gene data show CDR1 as MNHEY and CDR2 as SMNVEV (reference sequence). V was pared by 2 bases and J by 1 base, with 16 bases between. The CDR3 is made up of 17 amino acids. CDR3 DNA sequence: TGTGCCAGCAGTTTACTTCCCTCGGGAGCGGGCACAGATACGCAGTATTTT. Translation gives CASSLLPSGAGTDTQYF.

This rearrangement joins TRBV4-2 to TRBJ2-1; 8 nucleotides align to TRBD2. CDR1 and CDR2 from the germline V gene are LGHNA and YNFKEQ. The CDR3 is 17 amino acids. J gave up 0 bases and V 0 bases, and 4 bases lay outside the gene matches. CDR3 coding DNA: TGTGCCAGCAGCCAAGATCTAGCGGGCCTCTCCTACAATGAGCAGTTCTTC. It codes for CASSQDLAGLSYNEQFF.

For this clone: Other DNA variants within this sample encode the same CDR3. The V and J genes are TRBV7-2 and TRBJ2-7, with D uncertain. Trimming took off 6 bases at V and 6 bases at J, with 12 bases between the two ends. This CDR3 region has 12 residues. CDR1 and CDR2 (germline): SGHTA, FQGNSA. DNA of the CDR3: TGTGCCAGCAGTACATATTTGGGCGAGCAGTACTTC. Its translation is CASSTYLGEQYF.

CDR3 amino acids: CARRPSGAFYEQYF. CDR3 sequence (DNA): TGTGCCCGGCGCCCTAGCGGGGCCTTCTACGAGCAGTACTTC. The chain uses TRBV30 and TRBJ2-7; 9 nucleotides match TRBD2. Germline V CDR1 and CDR2: GTSNPN, SVGIG (reference sequence). CDR3 length: 14 amino acids. Germline trimming cut 8 bases from V and 3 bases from J; bases unmatched to any gene: 11.

This chain joins TRBV6-5 and TRBJ1-1; a weak D match, TRBD1 (6 bases). Germline V gene sequence: CDR1 MNHEY, CDR2 SVGAGI. This CDR3 spans 13 amino acids. Trimming took 5 bases from V and 7 from J, leaving 14 bases between them. CDR3 bases: TGTGCCAGCAGTCCTCGAAGGGGGGGTGAAGCTTTCTTT. This translates into CASSPRRGGEAFF.

CDR3 sequence: CASSPRLKQQKTYNEQFF. CDR3 nucleotide sequence: TGTGCCAGCAGCCCACGACTAAAACAGCAGAAAACCTACAATGAGCAGTTCTTC. The V call is TRBV7-9, the J call TRBJ2-1, with TRBD2 as a possible D gene (5 bases). The CDR3 contains 18 residues. The germline V gene encodes CDR1 SEHNR and CDR2 FQNEAQ (reference sequence). The germline V and J ends were trimmed by 5 bases and 2 bases, with 22 bases remaining between them.

V usage is TRBV2 and J usage is TRBJ2-2, with D possibly TRBD2 on 5 matching bases. Per germline, CDR1 SNHLY and CDR2 FYNNEI. This CDR3 is built from 12 residues. Trimming left V 6 bases short and J 5 bases short, with 7 bases between. The CDR3 DNA reads TGTGCCAGCAGCGGGGATACCGGGGAGCTGTTTTTT. The encoded protein is CASSGDTGELFF.

The genes are TRBV29-1 and TRBJ1-2; D is unclear. The CDR3 has 14 residues. Germline-derived CDR1 and CDR2 are SQVTM and ANQGSEA. Deletions cut 4 bases from V and 0 bases from J, with 12 bases between. This CDR3 reads CSVVGSVANYGYTF. CDR3 nucleotide sequence: TGCAGCGTTGTCGGGTCAGTAGCTAACTATGGCTACACCTTC.

The chain links TRBV7-9 to TRBJ2-5, with 8 bases fitting TRBD2. Germline lookup yields CDR1 SEHNR and CDR2 FQNEAQ (reference sequence). The CDR3 consists of 16 residues. With 5 bases clipped from V and 5 bases from J, the junction kept 13 bases outside the gene matches. In DNA, the CDR3 is TGTGCCAGCAGCCCGCGTGAGGGACTAGTTTCTGAGACCCAGTACTTC. Protein sequence: CASSPREGLVSETQYF. Full variable domain (outside the CDR3, taken from reference TRBV7-9 and TRBJ2-5): DTGVSQNPRHKITKRGQNVTFRCDPISEHNRLYWYRQTLGQGPEFLTYFQNEAQLEKSRLLSDRFSAERPKGSFSTLEIQRTEQGDSAMYLCASSPREGLVSETQYFGPGTRLLVL.

V and J are TRBV28 and TRBJ2-7, with 8 bases fitting TRBD1. CDR3 length: 16 residues. Germline V gene sequence: CDR1 MDHEN, CDR2 SYDVKM. The junction had 12 bases not matched to a gene; V was cut back by 5 bases and J by 3 bases. The DNA of the CDR3 is TGTGCCAGCAGTCCATCGACAGGGGCAGATCTCTACGAGCAGTACTTC. Its translation: CASSPSTGADLYEQYF. Based on the CDR3 plus reference TRBV28 and TRBJ2-7, the full variable domain is DVKVTQSSRYLVKRTGEKVFLECVQDMDHENMFWYRQDPGLGLRLIYFSYDVKMKEKGDIPEGYSVSREKKERFSLILESASTNQTSMYLCASSPSTGADLYEQYFGPGTRLTVT.

This chain connects TRBV13 to TRBJ2-1; 8 nucleotides line up with TRBD2. The CDR3 totals 15 residues. Germline V gene lookup returns CDR1 PRHDT and CDR2 FYEKMQ (reference sequence). With V trimmed by 0 bases and J by 8 bases, 6 bases remained unmatched. CDR3 protein: CASSLGREVFHEQFF. The CDR3 coding sequence is TGTGCCAGCAGCTTAGGGCGGGAGGTTTTTCATGAGCAGTTCTTC. Combining the CDR3 with reference TRBV13 and TRBJ2-1 gives the whole variable domain AAGVIQSPRHLIKEKRETATLKCYPIPRHDTVYWYQQGPGQDPQFLISFYEKMQSDKGSIPDRFSAQQFSDYHSELNMSSLELGDSALYFCASSLGREVFHEQFFGPGTRLTVL.

This chain links TRBV29-1 with TRBJ2-3; 15 bases are shared with TRBD2. The CDR3 is made up of 15 amino acids. J was trimmed by 3 bases and V by 6 bases; bases with no gene match: 4. CDR1 SQVTM and CDR2 ANQGSEA come from the germline V gene. CDR3 sequence reads: CSVRTSGRATDTQYF. CDR3 in DNA: TGCAGCGTCCGGACTAGCGGGAGGGCGACAGATACGCAGTATTTT.

V usage is TRBV10-3 and J usage is TRBJ2-5; no definite D call. The length of the CDR3 is 13 residues. V shed 1 base and J shed 4 bases, with 7 bases lying between them. CDR1 is ENHRY and CDR2 is SYGVKD in the germline V gene. In DNA, the CDR3 is TGTGCCATCAGTGAGTTATCGGGAGAGACCCAGTACTTC. Encoded protein: CAISELSGETQYF.

The chain recombines TRBV7-2 with TRBJ2-5; D may correspond to TRBD1 or TRBD2 (5 bases each). The length of the CDR3 is 14 residues. CDR1 is SGHTA, CDR2 FQGNSA, per germline. V dropped 5 bases and J dropped 1 base, with 11 bases sitting between them. The CDR3 region is CASSVGTAQETQYF. For the CDR3, the DNA is TGTGCCAGCAGCGTCGGGACCGCCCAAGAGACCCAGTACTTC.

The genes are TRBV10-3 and TRBJ1-2; possible D gene TRBD1, 6 bases. Germline lookup yields CDR1 ENHRY and CDR2 SYGVKD. The CDR3 has 15 amino acids. Trimming took off 4 bases at V and 7 bases at J, with 19 bases between the two ends. The CDR3 DNA is TGTGCCATCAGTGTGGCGGGGGCGAAGAATAGTGGCTACACCTTC. It specifies CAISVAGAKNSGYTF.

The chain couples TRBV5-1 to TRBJ1-4; D remains ambiguous. The V gene's germline CDR1 is SGHRS and CDR2 YFSETQ. Trimming removed 3 bases from V and 5 bases from J, with 14 bases in between. The CDR3 has 15 amino acids. DNA of the CDR3: TGCGCCAGCAGCTCCGGATCGGTCCAGAATGAAAAACTGTTTTTT. It codes for CASSSGSVQNEKLFF.